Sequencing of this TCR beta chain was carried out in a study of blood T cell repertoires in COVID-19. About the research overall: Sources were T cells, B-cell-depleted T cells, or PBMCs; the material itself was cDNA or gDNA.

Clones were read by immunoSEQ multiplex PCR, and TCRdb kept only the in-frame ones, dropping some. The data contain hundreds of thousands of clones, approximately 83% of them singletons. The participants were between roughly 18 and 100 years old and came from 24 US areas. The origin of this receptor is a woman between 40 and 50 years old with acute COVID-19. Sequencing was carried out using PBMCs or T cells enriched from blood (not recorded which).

CDR3 sequence: CASSTHMSRHSNQPQHF. Here the CDR3 DNA reads TGTGCCAGTAGTACCCATATGTCCAGGCATAGCAATCAGCCCCAGCATTTT. The chain recombines TRBV19 with TRBJ1-5; D is uncertain. Trimming shortened V by 4 bases and J by 0 bases, and 16 bases separated the two germline ends. CDR1 and CDR2 from the germline V gene are LNHDA and SQIVND (reference sequence). The CDR3 runs to 17 residues.